This T cell receptor beta chain was found in a study of blood T cell repertoires in COVID-19. Study-level information: Samples representing acute and convalescent COVID-19 were sourced from the United States, Italy and Spain.

While infection was still active, Seattle patients were enrolled and then followed longitudinally. Source study methods: Estimates of nucleated cell counts were drawn from the amplification of reference gene primers. TCRdb's table, derived via immunoSEQ multiplex PCR, lists solely in-frame clones and lacks some. For V, J and clone size, that table is used; D and trimming come from the DNA. The profile shows 250,000 to 350,000 clones, 75% to 90% of them singletons. The CDR3 consists of 17 residues. With 3 bases clipped from V and 1 base from J, the junction kept 9 bases outside the gene matches. The V gene's germline CDR1 is KGHSH and CDR2 LQKENI.

V usage is TRBV18 and J usage is TRBJ1-1; 9 bases map to TRBD1. This clonotype originated in a woman in her fifties or sixties with COVID-19, enrolled during active disease. Sequencing was carried out using peripheral blood. The CDR3 region has the DNA TGTGCCAGCTCACCTCAGGTGGGACAGGGAACGAACACTGAAGCTTTCTTT. Protein sequence: CASSPQVGQGTNTEAFF.